The present TCR beta chain was sequenced within a study of control samples from healthy donors and cancer patients. Some clones are missing from TCRdb's copy, which holds only in-frame ones; the method was immunoSEQ multiplex PCR. The data show 110,000 to 150,000 clones, about 90% seen once. Trimming removed 1 base from V and 3 bases from J, with 7 bases in between. The germline V gene encodes CDR1 SGHAT and CDR2 FQNNGV. The CDR3 length is 13 residues. The chain couples TRBV11-2 to TRBJ2-7, with unresolved D. The specimen sequenced was blood. The clonotype originates from a young man in good health. The CDR3 coding sequence is TGTGCCAGCAGCTTAGGCACCCGCTACGAGCAGTACTTC. This gives the protein CASSLGTRYEQYF.